Sequencing of this TCR beta chain was carried out in a study of blood T cells in healthy people across ages. Germline-derived CDR1 and CDR2 are SGHAT and FQNNGV. The CDR3 contains 15 residues. V gave up 4 bases and J gave up 2 bases, with 9 bases separating them. A second PCR, run for about 7 to 11 cycles, used a sample-barcoded 5' primer plus a J-beta primer mix. From the 5' RACE reads, TCRdb called clonotypes with MiXCR, one entry per CDR3 protein. Among 980,000 or so distinct CDR3 sequences listed, under 50% were seen once. This clonotype was obtained from a man aged 30 to 39 in good health. The material sequenced was blood. This rearrangement joins TRBV11-2 to TRBJ2-6; maybe TRBD1 (6 bases). The CDR3 sequence: CASSSDRTGANVLTF. CDR3 sequence (DNA): TGTGCCAGCAGCTCGGACAGAACTGGGGCCAACGTCCTGACTTTC.